These 13 T cell receptor beta chains were all obtained from the same sample, sequenced in a study of cytomegalovirus exposure and HLA in healthy donors. The study ran its PCR with 60 Vbeta and 13 Jbeta primers. TCRdb's table, derived via immunoSEQ multiplex PCR, lists solely in-frame clones and lacks some. The table records 130,000 or so clones, almost 85% of them present only once. Sequenced: PBMCs. The receptors originated from a woman aged 40 to 55 in good health and CMV-seronegative.

The chain combines TRBV4-2 with TRBJ1-1, with D possibly matching TRBD1 (5 bases). V shed 0 bases and J shed 0 bases, with 14 bases lying between them. This CDR3 contains 17 residues. From germline, CDR1 is LGHNA and CDR2 YNFKEQ. CDR3 nucleotides: TGTGCCAGCAGCCAAGAACCCCAACAGGACATGAACACTGAAGCTTTCTTT. It codes for CASSQEPQQDMNTEAFF.

The rearrangement uses TRBV7-9 and TRBJ1-1; D ambiguous. CDR3 length: 14 residues. V lost 3 bases and J lost 1, with 9 bases in between. Germline assignment: CDR1 SEHNR and CDR2 FQNEAQ (reference sequence). The CDR3 DNA reads TGTGCCAGCAGCTTGGGCAGGAAGAACACTGAAGCTTTCTTT. This codes for CASSLGRKNTEAFF.

This chain joins TRBV25-1 and TRBJ2-1; 9 bases agree with TRBD2. Germline assignment: CDR1 MGHDK and CDR2 SYGVNS. Trimming cost V 2 bases and J 4 bases; bases outside gene matches: 6. This CDR3 spans 16 amino acids. CDR3 in DNA: TGTGCCAGCAGTGAACTTAGCGGGAGTTCATACAATGAGCAGTTCTTC. Its protein product is CASSELSGSSYNEQFF.

The chain joins TRBV27 to TRBJ1-6; D possibly corresponds to TRBD1 (5 bases). The V gene's germline CDR1 is MNHEY and CDR2 SMNVEV (reference sequence). Trimming took off 2 bases at V and 10 bases at J, with 12 bases between the two ends. This CDR3 comprises 14 residues. CDR3 in amino acids: CASSLDRGKSPLHF. Written as DNA, the CDR3 is TGTGCCAGCAGTTTAGACAGAGGAAAATCACCCCTCCACTTT.

The gene calls are TRBV4-3 and TRBJ2-5; TRBD2 matches at 9 bases. CDR1 and CDR2 from the germline V gene are LGHNA and YSLEER. After removal of 3 bases from V and 5 bases from J, the junction contained 7 bases not matched to a gene. The CDR3 extends over 15 amino acids. This chain's CDR3 is CASSQLSGSGETQYF. In DNA form, the CDR3 reads TGCGCCAGCAGCCAGCTTAGCGGGAGCGGCGAGACCCAGTACTTC.

The rearrangement uses TRBV5-4 and TRBJ2-1, with 11 bases that match TRBD2. The CDR3 has 14 residues. Germline CDR1 and CDR2: SGHNT and YYREEE (reference sequence). V lost 5 bases, J lost 7 bases, and 5 bases stayed unmatched. The CDR3 is CASSIASGRNEQFF. In DNA, the CDR3 is TGTGCCAGCAGTATTGCTAGCGGGAGGAATGAGCAGTTCTTC.

This chain joins TRBV6-1 and TRBJ2-5; D may be TRBD1 (5 bases). The V end lost 3 bases, the J end lost 5 bases, and 13 bases lay between the germline ends. The CDR3 is made up of 14 amino acids. Germline CDR1 MNHNS, CDR2 SASEGT. The CDR3 DNA follows: TGTGCCAGCAGTGACAGGGCCCTCTGGGAGACCCAGTACTTC. It encodes CASSDRALWETQYF.

The chain has TRBV28 and TRBJ2-1, with D tentatively TRBD1 (6 bases). Trimming pared 2 bases from V and 9 bases from J, leaving 17 bases between. The CDR3 extends over 15 amino acids. Germline values: CDR1 MDHEN, CDR2 SYDVKM. The CDR3 region is CASSLTGTGLGEQFF. The CDR3 DNA sequence: TGTGCCAGCAGTTTAACAGGGACCGGGTTAGGTGAGCAGTTCTTC.

This clone was detected once. The chain combines TRBV7-2 with TRBJ1-4, with 8 bases identical to TRBD1. The CDR3 totals 17 residues. V was pared by 5 bases and J by 5 bases, with 13 bases of the junction left unmatched. Germline V CDR1 and CDR2: SGHTA, FQGNSA. The CDR3 is CASSPIGQGLTNEKLFF. As DNA, the CDR3 is TGTGCCAGCAGCCCAATCGGACAGGGACTGACGAATGAAAAACTGTTTTTT.

There are a few counts of this clone. This chain joins TRBV28 and TRBJ2-5; 8 nucleotides align to TRBD2. The V gene end was trimmed by 0 bases and the J gene end by 4 bases; junction bases not matched to a gene: 1. Per the germline V gene, CDR1 is MDHEN and CDR2 is SYDVKM. The CDR3 has 14 residues. As DNA, the CDR3 is TGTGCCAGCAGTTTATGGGCGGGAGGAGAGACCCAGTACTTC. As protein: CASSLWAGGETQYF.

V gene TRBV7-9 combines with J gene TRBJ2-7, with no clear D. This CDR3 spans 10 amino acids. Germline V lookup: CDR1 SEHNR, CDR2 FQNEAQ (reference sequence). Trimming took 7 bases from V and 6 from J, leaving 7 bases between them. The CDR3 DNA is TGTGCCAGCAACCAGATCGAGCAGTACTTC. It yields the protein CASNQIEQYF. Together with reference TRBV7-9 and TRBJ2-7, the CDR3 gives the full variable domain: DTGVSQNPRHKITKRGQNVTFRCDPISEHNRLYWYRQTLGQGPEFLTYFQNEAQLEKSRLLSDRFSAERPKGSFSTLEIQRTEQGDSAMYLCASNQIEQYFGPGTRLTVT.

The chain couples TRBV5-1 to TRBJ1-2, with 7 bases matching TRBD1. Germline CDR1 SGHRS, CDR2 YFSETQ. CDR3 length: 17 amino acids. V was clipped by 0 bases and J by 7 bases; unmatched bases: 15. The CDR3 here is CASSLAGSQGVMSGYTF. The CDR3 bases are TGCGCCAGCAGCTTGGCGGGCAGCCAGGGGGTAATGAGTGGCTACACCTTC.

The chain uses TRBV7-6 and TRBJ2-7, with 11 bases aligning to TRBD1. Germline V gives CDR1 SGHVS, CDR2 FNYEAQ. The CDR3 sequence is 16 residues long. The V segment lost 0 bases and the J segment 1 base; nucleotides outside the gene matches: 2. The DNA for the CDR3 is TGTGCCAGCAGCTTAGCCGGGACAGGGGGGTCCTACGAGCAGTACTTC. Translated: CASSLAGTGGSYEQYF.